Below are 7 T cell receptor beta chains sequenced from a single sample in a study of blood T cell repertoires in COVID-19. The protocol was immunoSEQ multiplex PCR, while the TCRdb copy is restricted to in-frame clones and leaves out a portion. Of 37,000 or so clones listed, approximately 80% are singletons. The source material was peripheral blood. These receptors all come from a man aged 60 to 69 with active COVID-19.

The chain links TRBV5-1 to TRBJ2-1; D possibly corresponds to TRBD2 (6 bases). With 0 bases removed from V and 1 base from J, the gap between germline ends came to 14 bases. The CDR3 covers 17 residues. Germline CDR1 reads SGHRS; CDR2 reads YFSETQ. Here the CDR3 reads CASSLAGSSGSYNEQFF. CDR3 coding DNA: TGCGCCAGCAGCTTGGCCGGAAGTAGCGGATCCTACAATGAGCAGTTCTTC.

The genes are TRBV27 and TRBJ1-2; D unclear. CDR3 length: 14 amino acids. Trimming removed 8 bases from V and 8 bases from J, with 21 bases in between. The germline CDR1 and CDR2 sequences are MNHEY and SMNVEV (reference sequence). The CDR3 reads CASGSTGKSRGYTF. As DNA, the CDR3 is TGTGCCAGCGGGTCAACCGGGAAGTCGCGAGGCTACACCTTC.

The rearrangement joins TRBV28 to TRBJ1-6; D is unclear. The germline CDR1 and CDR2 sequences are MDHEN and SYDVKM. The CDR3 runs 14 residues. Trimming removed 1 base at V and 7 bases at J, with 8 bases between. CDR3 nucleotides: TGTGCCAGCAGTTTATTAAGCGGGAATTCACCCCTCCACTTT. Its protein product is CASSLLSGNSPLHF.

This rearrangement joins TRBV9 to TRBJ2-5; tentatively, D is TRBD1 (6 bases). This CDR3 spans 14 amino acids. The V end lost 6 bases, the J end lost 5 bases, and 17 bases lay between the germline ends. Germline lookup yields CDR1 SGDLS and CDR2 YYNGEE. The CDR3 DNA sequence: TGTGCCAGCAACGGTGGGGGCCCGGGGGAGACCCAGTACTTC. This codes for CASNGGGPGETQYF. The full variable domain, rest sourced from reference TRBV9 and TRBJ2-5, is DSGVTQTPKHLITATGQRVTLRCSPRSGDLSVYWYQQSLDQGLQFLIQYYNGEERAKGNILERFSAQQFPDLHSELNLSSLELGDSALYFCASNGGGPGETQYFGPGTRLLVL.

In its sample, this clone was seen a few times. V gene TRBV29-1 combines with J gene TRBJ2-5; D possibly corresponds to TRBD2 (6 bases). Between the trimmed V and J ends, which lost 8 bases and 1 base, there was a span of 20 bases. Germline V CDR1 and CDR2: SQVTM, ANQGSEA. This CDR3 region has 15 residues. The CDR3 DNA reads TGCAGCACCACCGATTTAGCGGTCCTCCAAGAGACCCAGTACTTC. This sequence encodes CSTTDLAVLQETQYF.

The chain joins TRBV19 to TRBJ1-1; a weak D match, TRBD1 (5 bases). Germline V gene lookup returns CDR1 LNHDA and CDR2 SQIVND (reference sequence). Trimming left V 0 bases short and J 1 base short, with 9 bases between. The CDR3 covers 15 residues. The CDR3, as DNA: TGTGCCAGTAGTATAGATGACAGCCCGAACACTGAAGCTTTCTTT. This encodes CASSIDDSPNTEAFF.

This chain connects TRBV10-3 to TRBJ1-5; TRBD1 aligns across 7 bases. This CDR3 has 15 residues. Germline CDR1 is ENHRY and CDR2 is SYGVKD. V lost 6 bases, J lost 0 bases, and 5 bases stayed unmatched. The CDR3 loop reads CAIRGDSYSNQPQHF. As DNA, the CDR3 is TGTGCCATCAGGGGGGACAGCTATAGCAATCAGCCCCAGCATTTT.